This TCR beta chain was captured by sequencing in a study of cytomegalovirus exposure and HLA in healthy donors. Study-wide results and limits: Reportedly, diagnosis of cytomegalovirus status by the classifier showed high specificity and sensitivity. In vitro data verified a few CMV-associated chains as specific for CMV antigens. Links to common viral pathogens appeared, in a later analysis, for several of the most significant clusters. Later genetic work tied a missense DCLRE1C variant to beta-chain V and J trimming.

The CDR3 is 15 residues long. Deletions cut 3 bases from V and 7 bases from J, with 19 bases between. Germline V gene lookup returns CDR1 SGHTA and CDR2 FQGNSA. PCR amplification relied on 60 Vbeta primers (plus 13 Jbeta primers). Profiled with immunoSEQ multiplex PCR; TCRdb holds only in-frame clones, not every one. The table for this sample gives 70,000 or so clones. With regard to this clone: Its antigen remains unknown.

This TCR came from a man aged 40-49 years in good health and CMV-seronegative. The source material was PBMCs. This chain joins TRBV7-2 and TRBJ2-7; TRBD1 is a possible D gene (6 bases). The CDR3 protein is CASSFGQTGKEEQYF. The DNA of the CDR3 is TGTGCCAGCAGCTTTGGGCAAACAGGGAAGGAAGAGCAGTACTTC.